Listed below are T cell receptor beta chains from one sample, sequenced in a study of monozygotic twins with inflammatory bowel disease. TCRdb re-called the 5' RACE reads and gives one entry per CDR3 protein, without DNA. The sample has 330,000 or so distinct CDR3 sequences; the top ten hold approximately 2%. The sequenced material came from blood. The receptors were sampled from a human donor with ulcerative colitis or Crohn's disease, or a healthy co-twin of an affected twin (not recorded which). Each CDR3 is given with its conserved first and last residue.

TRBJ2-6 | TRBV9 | CASSAGGQGSGANVLTF
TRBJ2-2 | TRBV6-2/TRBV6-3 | CASGYQDIGELFF
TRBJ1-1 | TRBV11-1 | CASSSQGDWPEAFF
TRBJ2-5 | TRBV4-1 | CASSQDQFQETQYF
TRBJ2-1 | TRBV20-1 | CSARPRTSGRNEQFF
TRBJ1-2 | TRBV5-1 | CASSLGDSILYGYTF
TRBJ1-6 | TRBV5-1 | CGSSLRTADSPLHF
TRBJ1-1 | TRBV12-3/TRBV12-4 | CASSPDVNKAFF
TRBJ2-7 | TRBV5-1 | CASSLPRAYEQYF
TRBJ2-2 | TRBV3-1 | CASRRALLGNTGELFF
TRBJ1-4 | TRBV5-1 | CASSLGGLDGRREKLFF
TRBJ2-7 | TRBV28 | CASSETGRTYEQYF
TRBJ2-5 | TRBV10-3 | CAITAGLKETQYF
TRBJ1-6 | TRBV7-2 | CASSLGPPPGSPLHF
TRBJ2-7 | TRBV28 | CASSPFFGGYEQYF
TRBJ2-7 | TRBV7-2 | CASSVAGTGASYEQYF
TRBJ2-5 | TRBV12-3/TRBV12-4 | CASSLNLRGLETQYF
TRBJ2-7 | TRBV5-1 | CASSPGGGPIYEQYF
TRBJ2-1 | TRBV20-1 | CSAKSRNGVLALGGQFF
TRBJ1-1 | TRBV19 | CASSTQAMNTEAFF
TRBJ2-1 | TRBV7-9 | CASTGNRAAGFF
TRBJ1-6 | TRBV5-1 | CATSQGNNNSPLHF
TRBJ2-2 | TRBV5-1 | CASSSTGQNTGELFF
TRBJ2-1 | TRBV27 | CASSLPPRDRGHNEQFF
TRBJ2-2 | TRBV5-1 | CASSLAVSNRNTGELFF
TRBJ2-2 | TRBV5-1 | CASSLTGTGNTGELFF
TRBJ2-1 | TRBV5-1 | CASSLEGSYPNNEQFF
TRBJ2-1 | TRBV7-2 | CASKGAGANEQFF
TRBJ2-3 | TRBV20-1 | CSARDLLSGYTDTQYF
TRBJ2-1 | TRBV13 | CASSLGPTRDNEQFF
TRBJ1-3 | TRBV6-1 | CASSRGGATGNTIYF
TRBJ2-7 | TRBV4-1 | CASSQGGISGMDEQYF
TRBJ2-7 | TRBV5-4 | CASSLRTAAYEQYF
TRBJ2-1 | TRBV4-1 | CASSQRGTAFSYNEQFF
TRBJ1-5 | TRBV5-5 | CASTRRQGSQPQHF
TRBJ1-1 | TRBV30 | CAWSVQTNTEAFF
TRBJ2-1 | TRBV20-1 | CSASDPTSSLIHEQFF
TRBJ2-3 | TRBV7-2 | CASRSGTVVVGTQYF
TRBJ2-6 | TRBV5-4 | CASPGQGSIGANVLTF
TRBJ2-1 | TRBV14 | CASSLGGLAGIPYNEQFF
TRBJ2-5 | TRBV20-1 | CSARGTSGGLQETQYF
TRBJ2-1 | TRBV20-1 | CSAALAGVFNEQFF
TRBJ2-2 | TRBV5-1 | CASSPQPAGELFF
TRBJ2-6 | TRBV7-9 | CASSQTLGFGANVLTF
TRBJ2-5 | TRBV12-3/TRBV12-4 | CASSLVTQRGGRETQYF